These 23 T cell receptor beta chains were all obtained from the same sample, sequenced in a study of blood T cell repertoires in COVID-19. TCRdb keeps only in-frame clones here, not all; method: immunoSEQ multiplex PCR. This table holds under 250,000 clones, around 88% found once. Sequencing was carried out using peripheral blood. All receptors derive from a woman aged 30 to 39 with COVID-19, enrolled during active disease.

J is TRBJ2-1 and V is TRBV5-4, with D perhaps TRBD2 (5 bases). The V end lost 2 bases, the J end lost 10 bases, and 19 bases lay between the germline ends. Germline V gene lookup returns CDR1 SGHNT and CDR2 YYREEE (reference sequence). The CDR3 is 15 amino acids. The CDR3 reads CASSLLSAGVGEQFF. The CDR3 DNA follows: TGTGCCAGCAGCTTACTTAGCGCCGGGGTCGGGGAGCAGTTCTTC.

This clone was observed a single time. This rearrangement joins TRBV12-3 or TRBV12-4 to TRBJ1-1, with no clear D. The CDR3 has 13 amino acids. V was clipped by 3 bases and J by 6 bases, with 11 bases between them. The CDR3 spells CASSFGPGAEAFF. The CDR3 region has the DNA TGTGCCAGCAGTTTCGGGCCCGGGGCTGAAGCTTTCTTT.

Here the CDR3 reads CASSDGGSGANVLTF. The CDR3 DNA follows: TGCGCCAGCAGCGACGGCGGCTCTGGGGCCAACGTCCTGACTTTC. The chain carries TRBV10-1 and TRBJ2-6; D gene ambiguous. V was pared by 6 bases and J by 0 bases, with 9 bases between. CDR3 length equals 15 residues. Germline assignment: CDR1 WNHNN and CDR2 SYGVQD (reference sequence).

This clone came up a few times. The rearrangement uses TRBV28 and TRBJ2-2; 8 bases agree with TRBD1. CDR3 size: 18 residues. CDR1 and CDR2 (germline): MDHEN, SYDVKM. V lost 7 bases to trimming and J lost 4 bases; unmatched junction nucleotides: 17. Written as DNA, the CDR3 is TGTGCCAGCAAGAGGGTCGGGACAGGTCGTCAAAGCACCGGGGAGCTGTTTTTT. Translation gives CASKRVGTGRQSTGELFF.

This clone has just one count. The rearrangement joins TRBV29-1 to TRBJ2-3, with 11 nucleotides matching TRBD2. V lost 4 bases and J lost 6; bases outside the gene matches: 3. CDR3 length: 13 residues. Germline CDR1 reads SQVTM; CDR2 reads ANQGSEA. The CDR3 loop is CSVAPSGGDTQYF. Written as DNA, the CDR3 is TGCAGCGTTGCTCCTAGCGGGGGGGATACGCAGTATTTT.

As to this clone: The sample carries other DNA sequences with the same CDR3. The chain couples TRBV7-2 to TRBJ2-7; 10 bases match TRBD2. The CDR3 is 14 amino acids. J lost 2 bases, V lost 3 bases, and 1 base had no gene match. Germline CDR1 SGHTA, CDR2 FQGNSA. CDR3 protein: CASSLTSGPYEQYF. The CDR3 nucleotides are TGTGCCAGCAGCTTGACTAGCGGGCCCTACGAGCAGTACTTC.

This clone was seen just once. The chain combines TRBV5-1 with TRBJ2-3; the D gene is possibly TRBD2 (5 bases). Trimming removed 3 bases at V and 0 bases at J, with 11 bases between. CDR1 and CDR2 (germline): SGHRS, YFSETQ. CDR3 length: 15 amino acids. In DNA, the CDR3 is TGCGCCAGCAGCTCCCGGAGAGGGAGCACAGATACGCAGTATTTT. Its protein product is CASSSRRGSTDTQYF. Full variable domain (outside the CDR3, taken from reference TRBV5-1 and TRBJ2-3): KAGVTQTPRYLIKTRGQQVTLSCSPISGHRSVSWYQQTPGQGLQFLFEYFSETQRNKGNFPGRFSGRQFSNSRSEMNVSTLELGDSALYLCASSSRRGSTDTQYFGPGTRLTVL.

The V call is TRBV13, the J call TRBJ2-3; D is ambiguous. The germline CDR1 and CDR2 sequences are PRHDT and FYEKMQ (reference sequence). Trimming took off 0 bases at V and 0 bases at J, with 7 bases between the two ends. CDR3 size: 15 residues. The CDR3, as DNA: TGTGCCAGCAGCTTAGGCGGGTTTAGCACAGATACGCAGTATTTT. It yields the protein CASSLGGFSTDTQYF. The full variable domain, with the rest looked up from reference TRBV13 and TRBJ2-3, is AAGVIQSPRHLIKEKRETATLKCYPIPRHDTVYWYQQGPGQDPQFLISFYEKMQSDKGSIPDRFSAQQFSDYHSELNMSSLELGDSALYFCASSLGGFSTDTQYFGPGTRLTVL.

J is TRBJ2-1 and V is TRBV19, with D maybe TRBD2 (5 bases). V was clipped by 5 bases and J by 6 bases, with 23 bases between them. Per germline, CDR1 LNHDA and CDR2 SQIVND (reference sequence). The CDR3 spans 17 residues. This chain's CDR3 is CASSAHPGLPAPNEQFF. The CDR3 DNA sequence: TGTGCCAGTAGTGCACATCCCGGACTCCCGGCCCCCAATGAGCAGTTCTTC.

The chain employs TRBV5-6 and TRBJ1-5, with no clear D. The germline V and J ends were trimmed by 4 bases and 0 bases, with 14 bases remaining between them. The germline V gene has CDR1 SGHDT and CDR2 YYEEEE. This CDR3 is 16 amino acids long. Here the CDR3 reads CASSRRTGYSNQPQHF. CDR3 sequence (DNA): TGTGCCAGCAGCAGAAGGACGGGGTATAGCAATCAGCCCCAGCATTTT.

The gene calls are TRBV5-1 and TRBJ2-2; 7 nucleotides align to TRBD1. CDR1 is SGHRS and CDR2 is YFSETQ in the germline V gene. The CDR3 consists of 16 residues. The ends lost 4 bases at V and 1 base at J; junction bases unmatched: 7. This chain's CDR3 is CASSPGQGVNTGELFF. The CDR3 nucleotides read TGCGCCAGCAGCCCCGGTCAGGGGGTGAACACCGGGGAGCTGTTTTTT.

The chain joins TRBV5-4 to TRBJ1-2, with D unresolved. Between the trimmed V and J ends, which lost 0 bases and 7 bases, there was a span of 7 bases. CDR1 and CDR2 from the germline V gene are SGHNT and YYREEE (reference sequence). This CDR3 has 12 residues. The CDR3 nucleotides are TGTGCCAGCAGCTTGGGACAAGGTGGCTACACCTTC. Its protein is CASSLGQGGYTF.

The chain employs TRBV9 and TRBJ1-4; D perhaps matches TRBD1 (5 bases). Deletions cut 0 bases from V and 7 bases from J, with 13 bases between. The CDR3 totals 15 residues. CDR1 is SGDLS, CDR2 YYNGEE, per germline. CDR3: CASSVDGGKGEKLFF. Written as DNA, the CDR3 is TGTGCCAGCAGCGTAGATGGGGGGAAAGGTGAAAAACTGTTTTTT.

This chain joins TRBV24-1 and TRBJ2-1; 7 nucleotides agree with TRBD2. Trimming at V came to 4 bases and at J to 15 bases, leaving 11 bases not matched to a gene. CDR3 length equals 13 residues. Germline V lookup: CDR1 KGHDR, CDR2 SFDVKD. The CDR3 coding sequence is TGTGCCACCAGTGAGGTACCTAGCGGTCATCGGTTCTTC. It yields the protein CATSEVPSGHRFF.

The CDR3 region has the DNA TGTGCCAGCAGTTTAAGGGTTAGGGGGGAGACCCAGTACTTC. It codes for CASSLRVRGETQYF. V and J are TRBV27 and TRBJ2-5, with D possibly being TRBD1 (6 bases). The CDR3 sequence is 14 residues long. The V end was cut by 2 bases, the J end by 5 bases, with 12 bases between. Germline V CDR1 and CDR2: MNHEY, SMNVEV (reference sequence).

This clone was seen just once. The chain uses TRBV18 and TRBJ1-1; 9 nucleotides agree with TRBD1. CDR3 length: 20 amino acids. CDR1 KGHSH and CDR2 LQKENI come from the germline V gene. V was clipped by 2 bases and J by 0 bases; unmatched bases: 16. CDR3 sequence: CASSPTPGQGGLAVNTEAFF. CDR3 DNA: TGTGCCAGCTCACCAACGCCGGGACAGGGTGGATTAGCGGTGAACACTGAAGCTTTCTTT.

A few counts support this clone. This chain links TRBV6-6 with TRBJ2-7, with D possibly matching TRBD1 (5 bases). Trimming took off 6 bases at V and 2 bases at J, with 11 bases between the two ends. In germline, CDR1 is MNHNY, CDR2 SVGAGI (reference sequence). This CDR3 has 13 residues. The CDR3 DNA follows: TGTGCCAGCAGCCCGGACAATCCCTACGAGCAGTACGTC. It is translated as CASSPDNPYEQYV.

Here the CDR3 DNA reads TGTGCCAGCAGTCCACTAGGCGGGAGGCTTGGGCAGTTCTTC. Its translation is CASSPLGGRLGQFF. V and J are TRBV6-5 and TRBJ2-1; 8 nucleotides align to TRBD2. Germline CDR1 is MNHEY and CDR2 is SVGAGI. This CDR3 has 14 residues. Trimming took 5 bases from V and 12 from J; bases not matched to a gene: 12.

The chain links TRBV12-3 or TRBV12-4 to TRBJ2-5; D remains unclear. With 7 bases removed from V and 4 bases from J, the gap between germline ends came to 7 bases. CDR3 length equals 11 residues. Here the CDR3 DNA reads TGTGCCAGCAAGCAAAGAGAGACCCAGTACTTC. It translates to CASKQRETQYF.

The chain is built from TRBV15 and TRBJ1-4, with D maybe TRBD1 (5 bases). The CDR3 is made up of 15 amino acids. The germline gives CDR1 LNHNV, CDR2 YYDKDF (reference sequence). Trimming pared 0 bases from V and 7 bases from J, leaving 12 bases between. CDR3 coding DNA: TGTGCCACCAGCAGAGATGGGGCCGGGGGTGAAAAACTGTTTTTT. It encodes CATSRDGAGGEKLFF. The full variable domain, its missing parts supplied by reference TRBV15 and TRBJ1-4, is DAMVIQNPRYQVTQFGKPVTLSCSQTLNHNVMYWYQQKSSQAPKLLFHYYDKDFNNEADTPDNFQSRRPNTSFCFLDIRSPGLGDTAMYLCATSRDGAGGEKLFFGSGTQLSVL.

The J gene is TRBJ1-1, the V gene TRBV4-2; 8 nucleotides agree with TRBD1. With V trimmed by 0 bases and J by 10 bases, 7 bases remained unmatched. Per the germline V gene, CDR1 is LGHNA and CDR2 is YNFKEQ. This CDR3 contains 14 residues. The CDR3 coding sequence is TGTGCCAGCAGCCAAGATGGGACAGGATCCGCAGCTTTCTTT. Amino acid sequence: CASSQDGTGSAAFF.

The CDR3 region has the DNA TGTGCCAGCAGCCCAGCCCCGAATCTAGCGGGAGTTTTGACGGAAAGCACAGATACGCAGTATTTT. Amino acids: CASSPAPNLAGVLTESTDTQYF. The chain joins TRBV7-4 to TRBJ2-3; 10 bases agree with TRBD2. The germline CDR1 and CDR2 sequences are SGHVT and SQSDAQ. Unmatched junction bases numbered 23, after V lost 5 bases and J lost 0 bases. The CDR3 extends over 22 amino acids. The full variable domain, in which reference TRBV7-4 and TRBJ2-3 provide the parts outside the CDR3, is GAGVSQSPRYKVAKRGRDVALRCDSISGHVTLYWYRQTLGQGSEVLTYSQSDAQRDKSGRPSGRFSAERPERSVSTLKIQRTEQGDSAVYLCASSPAPNLAGVLTESTDTQYFGPGTRLTVL.

The chain links TRBV11-2 to TRBJ2-1, with TRBD1 matching over 7 bases. The length of the CDR3 is 14 residues. Looked up from germline, CDR1 is SGHAT and CDR2 is FQNNGV. V was clipped by 5 bases and J by 12 bases; unmatched bases: 13. CDR3 in amino acids: CASSPWDRPPGQFF. CDR3 sequence (DNA): TGTGCCAGCAGCCCTTGGGACAGACCTCCGGGGCAGTTCTTC.